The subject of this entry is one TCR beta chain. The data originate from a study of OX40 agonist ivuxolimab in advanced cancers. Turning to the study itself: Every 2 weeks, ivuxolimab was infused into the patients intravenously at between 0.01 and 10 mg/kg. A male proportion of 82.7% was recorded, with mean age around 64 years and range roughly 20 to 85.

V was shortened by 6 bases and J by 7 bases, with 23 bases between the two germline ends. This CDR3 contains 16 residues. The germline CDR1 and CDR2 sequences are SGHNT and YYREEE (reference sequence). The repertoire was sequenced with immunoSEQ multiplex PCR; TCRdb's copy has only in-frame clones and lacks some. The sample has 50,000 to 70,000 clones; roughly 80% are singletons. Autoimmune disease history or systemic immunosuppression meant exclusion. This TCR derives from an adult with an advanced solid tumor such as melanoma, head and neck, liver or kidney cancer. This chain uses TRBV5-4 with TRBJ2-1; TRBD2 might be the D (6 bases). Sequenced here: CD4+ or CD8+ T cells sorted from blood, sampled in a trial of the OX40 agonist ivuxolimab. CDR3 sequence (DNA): TGTGCCAGCAACTCCCCACTAGCCAAAGAAGGTAATGAGCAGTTCTTC. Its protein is CASNSPLAKEGNEQFF.